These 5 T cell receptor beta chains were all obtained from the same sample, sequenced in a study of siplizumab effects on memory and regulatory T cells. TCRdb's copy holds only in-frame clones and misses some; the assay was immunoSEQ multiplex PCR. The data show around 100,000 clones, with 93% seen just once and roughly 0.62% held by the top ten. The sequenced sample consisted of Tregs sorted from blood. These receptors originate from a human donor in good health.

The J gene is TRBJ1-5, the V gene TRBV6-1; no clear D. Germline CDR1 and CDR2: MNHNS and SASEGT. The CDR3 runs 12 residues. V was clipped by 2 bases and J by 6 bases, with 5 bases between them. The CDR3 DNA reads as TGTGCCAGCAGTGAACTAATTCAGCCCCAGCATTTT. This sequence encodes CASSELIQPQHF.

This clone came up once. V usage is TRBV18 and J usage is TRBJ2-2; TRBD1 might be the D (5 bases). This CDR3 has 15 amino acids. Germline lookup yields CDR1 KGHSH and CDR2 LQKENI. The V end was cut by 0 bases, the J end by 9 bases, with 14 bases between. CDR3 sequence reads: CASSPPRTTPRELFF. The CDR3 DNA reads TGTGCCAGCTCACCACCTAGGACAACCCCACGGGAGCTGTTTTTT.

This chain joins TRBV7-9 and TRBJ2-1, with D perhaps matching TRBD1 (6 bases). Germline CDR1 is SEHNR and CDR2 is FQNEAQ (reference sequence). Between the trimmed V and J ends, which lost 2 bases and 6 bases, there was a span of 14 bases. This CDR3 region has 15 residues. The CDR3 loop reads CASSLQGSRRNEQFF. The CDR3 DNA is TGTGCCAGCAGCTTACAGGGGAGCAGGCGCAATGAGCAGTTCTTC.

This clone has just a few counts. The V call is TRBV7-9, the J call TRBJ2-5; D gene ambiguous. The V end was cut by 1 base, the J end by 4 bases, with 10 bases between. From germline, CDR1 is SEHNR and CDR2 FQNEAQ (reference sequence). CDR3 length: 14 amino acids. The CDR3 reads CASSLGYGGETQYF. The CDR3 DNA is TGTGCCAGCAGCTTAGGTTACGGTGGAGAGACCCAGTACTTC.

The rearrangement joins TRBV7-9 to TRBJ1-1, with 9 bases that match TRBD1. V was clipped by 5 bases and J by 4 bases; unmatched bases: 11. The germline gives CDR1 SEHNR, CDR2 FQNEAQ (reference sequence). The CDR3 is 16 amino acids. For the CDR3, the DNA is TGTGCCAGCAGCACCCCCGGGACAGGGCTCGGCACTGAAGCTTTCTTT. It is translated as CASSTPGTGLGTEAFF.